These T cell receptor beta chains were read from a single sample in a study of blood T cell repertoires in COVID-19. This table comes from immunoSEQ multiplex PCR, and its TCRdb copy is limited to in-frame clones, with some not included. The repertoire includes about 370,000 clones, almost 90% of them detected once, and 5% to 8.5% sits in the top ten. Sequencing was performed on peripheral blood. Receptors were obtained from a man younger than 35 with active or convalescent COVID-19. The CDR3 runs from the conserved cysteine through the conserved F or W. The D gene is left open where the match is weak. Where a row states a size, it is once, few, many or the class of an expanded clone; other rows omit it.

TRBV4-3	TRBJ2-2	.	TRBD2	CASSQDPAGAPGELFF	TGCGCCAGCAGCCAAGATCCAGCGGGAGCTCCGGGGGAGCTGTTTTTT
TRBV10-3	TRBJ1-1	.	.	CAISGTVNTEAFF	TGTGCCATCAGTGGGACAGTGAACACTGAAGCTTTCTTT
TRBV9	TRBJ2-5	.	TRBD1	CASSVGGQGRETQYF	TGTGCCAGCAGCGTTGGGGGACAGGGGCGAGAGACCCAGTACTTC
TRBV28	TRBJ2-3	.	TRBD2	CASSSTSGKTDTQYF	TGTGCCAGCAGTTCGACTAGCGGGAAAACAGATACGCAGTATTTT
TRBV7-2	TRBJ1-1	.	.	CASSLSGGVGTEAFF	TGTGCCAGCAGCTTATCGGGCGGGGTAGGGACTGAAGCTTTCTTT
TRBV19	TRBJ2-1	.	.	CASSGGREYNEQFF	TGTGCCAGTAGCGGGGGGCGTGAGTACAATGAGCAGTTCTTC
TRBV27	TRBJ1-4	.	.	CASSLSSGWVEKLFF	TGTGCCAGCAGTTTATCATCGGGGTGGGTTGAAAAACTGTTTTTT
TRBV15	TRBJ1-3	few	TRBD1	CATSRGQGKNTIYF	TGTGCCACCAGCAGGGGACAGGGTAAAAACACCATATATTTT
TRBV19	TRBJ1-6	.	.	CASSFGGGGFSPLHF	TGTGCCAGTAGTTTCGGAGGGGGGGGTTTCTCACCCCTCCACTTT
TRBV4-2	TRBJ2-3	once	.	CASSQINRYTDTQYF	TGTGCCAGCAGCCAGATCAATAGATACACAGATACGCAGTATTTT
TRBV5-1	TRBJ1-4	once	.	CASSLALSTNEKLFF	TGCGCCAGCAGCTTGGCCCTGTCAACTAATGAAAAACTGTTTTTT
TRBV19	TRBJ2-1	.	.	CASSIGTRGTYNEQFF	TGTGCCAGTAGTATTGGGACAAGAGGTACCTACAATGAGCAGTTCTTC
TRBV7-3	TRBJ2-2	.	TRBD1	CASSLSQGSIGELFF	TGTGCCAGCAGCTTATCACAGGGGTCTATCGGGGAGCTGTTTTTT
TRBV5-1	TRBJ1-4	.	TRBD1	CASSLGPPGQGGEKLFF	TGCGCCAGCAGCTTGGGACCACCGGGACAGGGGGGTGAAAAACTGTTTTTT
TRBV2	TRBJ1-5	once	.	CASSEESGVGQPQHF	TGTGCCAGCAGTGAAGAATCAGGGGTCGGTCAGCCCCAGCATTTT
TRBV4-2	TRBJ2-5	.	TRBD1	CASSQQGAGETQYF	TGTGCCAGCAGCCAACAGGGGGCTGGGGAGACCCAGTACTTC
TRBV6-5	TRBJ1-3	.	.	CASEGDTIYF	TGTGCCTCTGAGGGGGACACCATATATTTT
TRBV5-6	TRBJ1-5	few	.	CASSVRDTGCPQPQHF	TGTGCCAGCAGCGTCCGGGACACCGGATGTCCTCAGCCCCAGCATTTT
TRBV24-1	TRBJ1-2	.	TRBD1	CATSDFSGGIYGYTF	TGTGCCACCAGTGATTTCTCAGGGGGAATCTATGGCTACACCTTC
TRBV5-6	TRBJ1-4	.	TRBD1	CASSSDRGEKLFF	TGTGCCAGCAGCTCCGACAGGGGAGAAAAACTGTTTTTT
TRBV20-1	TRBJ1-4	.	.	CSASAGATNEKLFF	TGCAGTGCTAGTGCCGGTGCAACTAATGAAAAACTGTTTTTT
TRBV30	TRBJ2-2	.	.	CAWSTRQGLPGELFF	TGTGCCTGGAGTACAAGGCAGGGGTTGCCCGGGGAGCTGTTTTTT
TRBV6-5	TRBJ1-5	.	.	CASSPMSVNNQPQHF	TGTGCCAGCAGCCCCATGTCGGTAAACAATCAGCCCCAGCATTTT
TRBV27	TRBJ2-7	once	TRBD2	CASSFRSSGAYEQYF	TGTGCCAGCAGTTTTCGTTCTAGCGGAGCCTACGAGCAGTACTTC
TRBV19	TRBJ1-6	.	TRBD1	CASKTGGVSPLHF	TGTGCCAGTAAGACAGGGGGCGTTTCACCCCTCCACTTT
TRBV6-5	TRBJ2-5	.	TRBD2	CASRTLARETQYF	TGTGCCAGCAGAACACTAGCGAGGGAGACCCAGTACTTC
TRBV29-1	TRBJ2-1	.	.	CSVEDFLENNEQFF	TGCAGCGTTGAAGATTTCCTAGAGAACAATGAGCAGTTCTTC
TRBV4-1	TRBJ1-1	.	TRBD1	CASSTQGLAEAFF	TGCGCCAGCAGCACACAGGGGCTCGCTGAAGCTTTCTTT
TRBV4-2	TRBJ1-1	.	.	CASSQDDRRNTEAFF	TGTGCCAGCAGCCAAGATGACAGACGGAACACTGAAGCTTTCTTT
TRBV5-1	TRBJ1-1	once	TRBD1	CASSRTGATEAFF	TGCGCCAGCAGCAGGACAGGGGCCACTGAAGCTTTCTTT
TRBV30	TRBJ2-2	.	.	CAWSLVGVLSGELFF	TGTGCCTGGAGTCTTGTGGGAGTATTGTCCGGGGAGCTGTTTTTT
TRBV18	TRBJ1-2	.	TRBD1	CASSPDRGRGYTF	TGTGCCAGCTCGCCTGACAGGGGGCGCGGCTACACCTTC
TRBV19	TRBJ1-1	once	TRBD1	CASSTRGTTEAFF	TGTGCCAGTAGTACCAGGGGGACCACTGAAGCTTTCTTT
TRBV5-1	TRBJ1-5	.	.	CASSFEGSINQPQHF	TGCGCCAGCAGCTTCGAGGGCTCGATTAATCAGCCCCAGCATTTT
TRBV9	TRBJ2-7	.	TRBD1	CASSVGGTGLYEQYF	TGTGCCAGCAGCGTAGGGGGGACAGGGCTCTACGAGCAGTACTTC
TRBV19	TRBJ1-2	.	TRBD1	CASFPGQTAYGYTF	TGTGCCAGTTTTCCGGGACAGACGGCCTATGGCTACACCTTC
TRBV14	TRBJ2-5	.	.	CASSQPETQYQETQYF	TGTGCCAGCAGCCAACCCGAGACTCAGTACCAAGAGACCCAGTACTTC
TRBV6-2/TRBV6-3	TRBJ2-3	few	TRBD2	CASSAPSGWNGIDTQYF	TGTGCCAGCAGTGCCCCTAGCGGGTGGAATGGGATAGATACGCAGTATTTT
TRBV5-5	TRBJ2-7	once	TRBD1	CASSYWTGPSYEQYF	TGTGCCAGCAGTTATTGGACAGGCCCTTCCTACGAGCAGTACTTC
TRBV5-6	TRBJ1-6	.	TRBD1	CASSFQGAYNSPLHF	TGTGCCAGCAGCTTTCAGGGGGCCTATAATTCACCCCTCCACTTT
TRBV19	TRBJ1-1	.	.	CASSPGLIGEAFF	TGTGCCAGTAGTCCCGGGTTGATCGGTGAAGCTTTCTTT
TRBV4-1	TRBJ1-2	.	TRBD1	CASSQTGNYGYTF	TGCGCCAGCAGCCAGACAGGGAACTATGGCTACACCTTC
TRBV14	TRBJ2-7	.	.	CASSQQTASSYEQYF	TGTGCCAGCAGCCAACAGACAGCAAGCTCCTACGAGCAGTACTTC